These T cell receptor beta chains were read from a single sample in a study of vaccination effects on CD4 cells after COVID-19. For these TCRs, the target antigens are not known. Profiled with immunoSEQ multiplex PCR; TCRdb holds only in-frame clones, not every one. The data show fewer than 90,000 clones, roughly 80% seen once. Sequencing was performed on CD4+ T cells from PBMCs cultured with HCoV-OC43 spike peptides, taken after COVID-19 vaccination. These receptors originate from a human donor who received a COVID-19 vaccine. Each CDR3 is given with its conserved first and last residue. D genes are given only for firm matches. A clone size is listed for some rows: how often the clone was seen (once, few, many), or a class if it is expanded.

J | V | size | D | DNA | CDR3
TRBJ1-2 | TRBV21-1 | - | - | TGTGCCAGCAGCAGGGGAGACGGCTACACCTTC | CASSRGDGYTF
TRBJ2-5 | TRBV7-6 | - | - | TGTGCCAGCAGCTTAGCGCCGAGCGGTATAGAGACCCAGTACTTC | CASSLAPSGIETQYF
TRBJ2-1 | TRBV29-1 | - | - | TGCAGCGTTCAGGACACTCCTCGCTACAATGAGCAGTTCTTC | CSVQDTPRYNEQFF
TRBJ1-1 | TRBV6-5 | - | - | TGTGCCAGCAGAAGAATCACTGAAGCTTTCTTT | CASRRITEAFF
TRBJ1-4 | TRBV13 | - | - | TGTGCCAGCAGCTTGGGGCGGAATGAAAAACTGTTTTTT | CASSLGRNEKLFF
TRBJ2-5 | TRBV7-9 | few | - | TGTGCCAGCGTCCCCAGAGGGAGGGGGCGACAAGAGACCCAGTACTTC | CASVPRGRGRQETQYF
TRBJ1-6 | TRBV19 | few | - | TGTGCCAGTAGTGCTTGGACCGGGAATTCACCCCTCCACTTT | CASSAWTGNSPLHF
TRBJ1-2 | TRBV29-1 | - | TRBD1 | TGCAGCGTGAGGTGGGGGACAGCCTATGGCTACACCTTC | CSVRWGTAYGYTF
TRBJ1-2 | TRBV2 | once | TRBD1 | TGTGCCAGCAGCTCGACAGGGCCTGGCTACACCTTC | CASSSTGPGYTF
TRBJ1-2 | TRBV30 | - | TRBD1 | TGTGCCTGGAGGGGGGGGGTCAGGGGGCTAAGTTATCGGGATGGCTACACCTTC | CAWRGGVRGLSYRDGYTF
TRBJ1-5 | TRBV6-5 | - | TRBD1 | TGTGCCAGCAGACGCGACAGGGAGCGGCAGCCCCAGCATTTT | CASRRDRERQPQHF
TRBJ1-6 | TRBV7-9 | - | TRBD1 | TGTGCCAGCAGTTCCGGGACAGCTAATTCACCCCTCCACTTT | CASSSGTANSPLHF
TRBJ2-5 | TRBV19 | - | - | TGTGCCAGTAGTATCGGCCTACAAGAGACCCAGTACTTC | CASSIGLQETQYF
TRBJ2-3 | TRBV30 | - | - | TGTGCCTGGGGTCCGGGACAAGATACGCAGTATTTT | CAWGPGQDTQYF
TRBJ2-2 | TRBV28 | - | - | TGTGCCAGCATCCGGAACACCGGGGAGCTGTTTTTT | CASIRNTGELFF
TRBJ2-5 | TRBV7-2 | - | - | TGTGCCAGCAGCCCTCTTAGGGAGACCCAGTACTTC | CASSPLRETQYF
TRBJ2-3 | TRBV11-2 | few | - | TGTGCCAGCAGCTTATGGGACGTTCAAGATACGCAGTATTTT | CASSLWDVQDTQYF
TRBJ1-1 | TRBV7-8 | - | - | TGTGCCAGCAGCTTAGGGGGCGTTGACAGAAACACTGAAGCTTTCTTT | CASSLGGVDRNTEAFF
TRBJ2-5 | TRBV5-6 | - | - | TGTGCCAGCAGCTTGAGGTTACGTGTGACTTCAGAGACCCAGTACTTC | CASSLRLRVTSETQYF
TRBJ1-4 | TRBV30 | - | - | TGTGCCTGGGGGGCAGGGGCGGTTGGAGAAAAACTGTTTTTT | CAWGAGAVGEKLFF